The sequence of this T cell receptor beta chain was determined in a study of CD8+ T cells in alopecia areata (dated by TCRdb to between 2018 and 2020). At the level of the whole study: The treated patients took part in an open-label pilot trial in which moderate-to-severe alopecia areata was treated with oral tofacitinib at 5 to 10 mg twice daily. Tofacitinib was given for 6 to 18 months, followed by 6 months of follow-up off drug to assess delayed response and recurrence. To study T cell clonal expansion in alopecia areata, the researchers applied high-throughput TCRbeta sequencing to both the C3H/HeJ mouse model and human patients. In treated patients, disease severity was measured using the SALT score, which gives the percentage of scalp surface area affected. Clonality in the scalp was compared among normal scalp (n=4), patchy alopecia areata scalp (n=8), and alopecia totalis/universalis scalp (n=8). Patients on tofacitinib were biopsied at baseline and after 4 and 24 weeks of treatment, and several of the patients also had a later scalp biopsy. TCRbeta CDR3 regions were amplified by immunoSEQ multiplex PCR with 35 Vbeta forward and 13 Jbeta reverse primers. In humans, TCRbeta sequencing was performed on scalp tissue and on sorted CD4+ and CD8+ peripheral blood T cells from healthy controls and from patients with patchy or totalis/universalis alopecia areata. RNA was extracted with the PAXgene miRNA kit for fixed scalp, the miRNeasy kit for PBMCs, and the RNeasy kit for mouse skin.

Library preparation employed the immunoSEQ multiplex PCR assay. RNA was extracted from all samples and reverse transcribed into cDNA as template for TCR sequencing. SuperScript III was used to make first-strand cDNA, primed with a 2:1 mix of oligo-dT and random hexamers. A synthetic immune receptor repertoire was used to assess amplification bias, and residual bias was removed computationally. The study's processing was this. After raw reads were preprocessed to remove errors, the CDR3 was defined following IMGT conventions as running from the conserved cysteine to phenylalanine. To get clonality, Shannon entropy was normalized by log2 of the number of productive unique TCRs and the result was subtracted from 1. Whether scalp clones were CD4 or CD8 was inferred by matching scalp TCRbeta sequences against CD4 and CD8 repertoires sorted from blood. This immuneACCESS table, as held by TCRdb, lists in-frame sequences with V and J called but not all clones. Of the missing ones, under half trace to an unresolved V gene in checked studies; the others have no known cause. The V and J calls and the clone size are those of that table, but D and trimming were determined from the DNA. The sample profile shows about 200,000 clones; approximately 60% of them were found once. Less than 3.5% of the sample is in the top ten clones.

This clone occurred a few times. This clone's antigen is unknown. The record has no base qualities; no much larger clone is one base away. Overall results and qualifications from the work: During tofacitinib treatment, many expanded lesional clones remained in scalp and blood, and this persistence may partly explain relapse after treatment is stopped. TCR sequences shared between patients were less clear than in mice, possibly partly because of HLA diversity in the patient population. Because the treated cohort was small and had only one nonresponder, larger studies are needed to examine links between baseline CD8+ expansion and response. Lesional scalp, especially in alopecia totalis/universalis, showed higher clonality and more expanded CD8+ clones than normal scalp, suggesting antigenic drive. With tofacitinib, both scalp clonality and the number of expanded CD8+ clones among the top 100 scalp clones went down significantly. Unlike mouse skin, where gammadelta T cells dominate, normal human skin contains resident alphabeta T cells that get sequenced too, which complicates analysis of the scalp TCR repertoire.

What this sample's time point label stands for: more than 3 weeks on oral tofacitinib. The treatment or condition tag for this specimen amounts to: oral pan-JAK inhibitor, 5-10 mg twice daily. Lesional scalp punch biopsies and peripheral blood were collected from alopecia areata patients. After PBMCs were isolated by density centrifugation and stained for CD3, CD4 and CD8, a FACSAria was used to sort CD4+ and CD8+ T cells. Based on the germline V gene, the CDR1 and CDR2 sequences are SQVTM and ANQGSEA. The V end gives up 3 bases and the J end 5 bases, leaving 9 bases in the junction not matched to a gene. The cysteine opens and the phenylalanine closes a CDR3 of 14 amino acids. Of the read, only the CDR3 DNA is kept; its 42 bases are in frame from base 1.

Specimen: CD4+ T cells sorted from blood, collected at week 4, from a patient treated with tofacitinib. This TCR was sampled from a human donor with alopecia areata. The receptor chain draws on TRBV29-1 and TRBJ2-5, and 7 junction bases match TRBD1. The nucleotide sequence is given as TGCAGCGTTGAGGAGGACAGGCCGGGGGAGACCCAGTACTTC. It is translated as CSVEEDRPGETQYF.